The next 32 T cell receptor beta chains were all read from a single sample in a study of blood T cell repertoires in COVID-19. Clones were sequenced by immunoSEQ multiplex PCR, and TCRdb holds only the in-frame ones, with some missing. The table includes more than 45,000 clones, 87% detected once. The source material was peripheral blood. The origin of the receptors is a woman aged 80 or over with COVID-19, enrolled during active disease.

On this clone: The sample contains more than one DNA sequence encoding this CDR3. The chain has TRBV6-5 and TRBJ2-3, with TRBD2 matching over 8 bases. After removal of 2 bases from V and 6 bases from J, the junction contained 7 bases not matched to a gene. The V gene's germline CDR1 is MNHEY and CDR2 SVGAGI. The CDR3 runs 15 residues. The CDR3 DNA reads as TGTGCCAGCAGTTACGTTATCGGGGGGGCGGATACGCAGTATTTT. It is translated as CASSYVIGGADTQYF.

V is TRBV4-2 and J is TRBJ2-1, with D hard to call. V lost 1 base, J lost 2 bases, and 6 bases lay in between. Germline assignment: CDR1 LGHNA and CDR2 YNFKEQ. This CDR3 is 14 amino acids long. CDR3 sequence: CASSQARTYNEQFF. In DNA, the CDR3 is TGTGCCAGCAGCCAAGCCAGGACCTACAATGAGCAGTTCTTC.

The V gene is TRBV5-6, the J gene TRBJ2-2, with 8 bases identical to TRBD1. This CDR3 contains 17 residues. Germline trimming cut 4 bases from V and 4 bases from J; bases unmatched to any gene: 12. The germline V gene has CDR1 SGHDT and CDR2 YYEEEE. CDR3 bases: TGTGCCAGCAGCAGACAATTTCAGGGGGCTGGCACCGGGGAGCTGTTTTTT. Protein product: CASSRQFQGAGTGELFF.

The chain is built from TRBV12-3 or TRBV12-4 and TRBJ2-1; 9 bases align to TRBD1. CDR3 length: 13 amino acids. Germline trimming cut 3 bases from V and 6 bases from J; bases unmatched to any gene: 0. CDR3 DNA sequence: TGTGCCAGCAGTTTGGGACAGGGCAATGAGCAGTTCTTC. Translating it yields CASSLGQGNEQFF.

The gene calls are TRBV5-5 and TRBJ1-1; 8 positions agree with TRBD1. V lost 2 bases and J lost 1; bases outside the gene matches: 4. The CDR3 length is 15 residues. Germline CDR1 reads SGHKS; CDR2 reads YYEKEE (reference sequence). The DNA of the CDR3 is TGTGCCAGCAGCTTTACAGGGGGAAAGAACACTGAAGCTTTCTTT. Amino acid sequence: CASSFTGGKNTEAFF.

The chain has TRBV7-2 and TRBJ1-1; unclear D gene. V was cut by 2 bases and J by 5 bases, with 9 bases left in between. The CDR3 loop spans 13 amino acids. Germline CDR1 reads SGHTA; CDR2 reads FQGNSA. CDR3 DNA: TGTGCCAGCAGCTTAACCGAGCGAACTGAAGCTTTCTTT. Its translation is CASSLTERTEAFF.

The rearrangement joins TRBV28 to TRBJ2-3; 8 positions agree with TRBD1. The CDR3 sequence is 16 residues long. With 5 bases clipped from V and 0 bases from J, the junction kept 7 bases outside the gene matches. The germline gives CDR1 MDHEN, CDR2 SYDVKM. CDR3 bases: TGTGCCAGCAGTGATGGACAGGGTGGGAGCACAGATACGCAGTATTTT. Encoded protein: CASSDGQGGSTDTQYF.

Only one count was recorded for this clone. The chain combines TRBV9 with TRBJ2-2; 7 positions agree with TRBD1. Trimming cost V 3 bases and J 1 base; bases outside gene matches: 3. The germline V gene encodes CDR1 SGDLS and CDR2 YYNGEE. CDR3 length: 15 residues. This CDR3 is CASSATGVNTGELFF. Here the CDR3 DNA reads TGTGCCAGCAGCGCTACAGGGGTGAACACCGGGGAGCTGTTTTTT.

The V gene is TRBV7-9, the J gene TRBJ2-7; a possible D gene is TRBD1 (6 bases). The CDR3 is 14 residues long. The germline CDR1 and CDR2 sequences are SEHNR and FQNEAQ (reference sequence). Deletions cut 3 bases from V and 0 bases from J, with 9 bases between. This CDR3 is CASSFQGTSYEQYF. CDR3 DNA: TGTGCCAGCAGCTTCCAGGGGACCTCCTACGAGCAGTACTTC.

This clone has only one observation. V is TRBV28 and J is TRBJ1-5; D is uncertain. The CDR3 runs to 13 residues. The germline V gene encodes CDR1 MDHEN and CDR2 SYDVKM. Trimming cost V 3 bases and J 7 bases, with 10 bases left between them. The CDR3: CASSFLGGQPQHF. CDR3 in DNA: TGTGCCAGCAGTTTTCTGGGAGGGCAGCCCCAGCATTTT.

In its sample, this clone is medium-sized. The genes are TRBV7-6 and TRBJ2-7, with 8 positions matching TRBD1. V lost 2 bases to trimming and J lost 3 bases; unmatched junction nucleotides: 3. The CDR3 runs 14 residues. Germline-derived CDR1 and CDR2 are SGHVS and FNYEAQ. The CDR3 nucleotides read TGTGCCAGCAGCTTACGGACAGGGTACTACGAGCAGTACTTC. Protein sequence: CASSLRTGYYEQYF.

The chain couples TRBV3-1 (or the pseudogene TRBV3-2) to TRBJ2-7, with a tentative D call TRBD2 (5 bases). V lost 0 bases, J lost 5 bases, and 14 bases lay in between. The V gene's germline CDR1 is LGHDT and CDR2 YNNKEL (reference sequence). The CDR3 covers 15 residues. CDR3 sequence: CASSQEALLVHEQYF. The CDR3 DNA reads as TGTGCCAGCAGCCAAGAGGCCCTACTAGTCCACGAGCAGTACTTC.

The rearrangement joins TRBV6-1 to TRBJ2-3; D remains unclear. Trimming took 0 bases from V and 5 from J, leaving 6 bases between them. CDR1 and CDR2 (germline): MNHNS, SASEGT. The CDR3 consists of 13 residues. For the CDR3, the DNA is TGTGCCAGCAGTGAAGCGGTCAGAGATACGCAGTATTTT. Its protein is CASSEAVRDTQYF.

V and J are TRBV5-1 and TRBJ2-3; D not resolved. The CDR3 sequence is 14 residues long. The V and J ends lost 2 bases and 4 bases respectively, with 11 bases between them. Germline CDR1 is SGHRS and CDR2 is YFSETQ. The CDR3 DNA sequence: TGCGCCAGCAGCTTACTGCTTGAAGCAGATACGCAGTATTTT. It translates to CASSLLLEADTQYF.

The chain links TRBV11-2 to TRBJ1-6, with 7 bases aligning to TRBD1. The CDR3 has 14 amino acids. V trimming: 4 bases; J trimming: 7 bases; junction bases outside the gene matches: 4. Per the germline V gene, CDR1 is SGHAT and CDR2 is FQNNGV. CDR3 DNA sequence: TGTGCCAGCAGCTGGGACAGTTTGAATTCACCCCTCCACTTT. Translation: CASSWDSLNSPLHF.

The chain uses TRBV7-6 and TRBJ2-5; D perhaps matches TRBD2 (6 bases). Germline-derived CDR1 and CDR2 are SGHVS and FNYEAQ. Trimming shortened V by 5 bases and J by 1 base, and 17 bases separated the two germline ends. The CDR3 totals 16 residues. The CDR3 DNA reads TGTGCCAGCAGCCCAGGGACTTTCTTGGCCCAAGAGACCCAGTACTTC. As protein: CASSPGTFLAQETQYF. Full variable domain (missing parts from reference TRBV7-6 and TRBJ2-5): GAGVSQSPRYKVTKRGQDVALRCDPISGHVSLYWYRQALGQGPEFLTYFNYEAQQDKSGLPNDRFSAERPEGSISTLTIQRTEQRDSAMYRCASSPGTFLAQETQYFGPGTRLLVL.

The gene calls are TRBV30 and TRBJ2-7; TRBD2 might be the D (5 bases). V was shortened by 1 base and J by 6 bases, with 13 bases between the two germline ends. This CDR3 spans 13 amino acids. Per germline, CDR1 GTSNPN and CDR2 SVGIG (reference sequence). The CDR3 protein is CAWSGSSRGEQYF. The CDR3 DNA is TGTGCCTGGAGTGGTAGTAGTCGGGGCGAGCAGTACTTC.

The chain is built from TRBV19 and TRBJ1-2; D not certain. The CDR3 loop spans 15 amino acids. V was trimmed by 3 bases and J by 4 bases, leaving 15 bases between them. Germline values: CDR1 LNHDA, CDR2 SQIVND (reference sequence). The CDR3: CASSIDGSVGYGYTF. Here the CDR3 DNA reads TGTGCCAGTAGTATCGACGGGAGTGTGGGCTATGGCTACACCTTC.

The rearrangement uses TRBV3-1 (or the pseudogene TRBV3-2) and TRBJ2-5; TRBD1 matches at 9 bases. The germline CDR1 and CDR2 sequences are LGHDT and YNNKEL (reference sequence). V lost 1 base and J lost 4; bases outside the gene matches: 4. There are 15 residues in the CDR3. The DNA for the CDR3 is TGTGCCAGCAGCCAAGGCGGACAGGGGAGAGAGACCCAGTACTTC. This sequence encodes CASSQGGQGRETQYF.

This chain links TRBV7-2 with TRBJ2-3; TRBD2 matches at 15 bases. The trim removed 6 bases at V and 6 bases at J, leaving 7 bases unmatched. The CDR3 totals 16 residues. CDR1 and CDR2 from the germline V gene are SGHTA and FQGNSA. In nucleotides, the CDR3 is TGTGCCAGCAGACGGACTAGCGGGGGGGGAACCGATACGCAGTATTTT. This gives the protein CASRRTSGGGTDTQYF.

The gene calls are TRBV7-9 and TRBJ1-2; 8 nucleotides align to TRBD1. This CDR3 has 13 amino acids. V was clipped by 4 bases and J by 7 bases; unmatched bases: 5. The V gene's germline CDR1 is SEHNR and CDR2 FQNEAQ (reference sequence). The CDR3 DNA reads TGTGCCAGCAGCTCCGACAGGGGAAGTGGCTACACCTTC. Translating gives CASSSDRGSGYTF.

This clone appeared once. The chain combines TRBV19 with TRBJ2-2; a possible D gene is TRBD1 (5 bases). V dropped 2 bases and J dropped 4 bases, with 14 bases sitting between them. Germline CDR1 reads LNHDA; CDR2 reads SQIVND (reference sequence). CDR3 size: 16 residues. The DNA of the CDR3 is TGTGCCAGTAGTATAACAGGAGTGCCATTCACCGGGGAGCTGTTTTTT. Protein sequence: CASSITGVPFTGELFF.

The chain joins TRBV18 to TRBJ1-5, with D hard to call. V was pared by 2 bases and J by 0 bases, with 5 bases between. Germline-derived CDR1 and CDR2 are KGHSH and LQKENI. This CDR3 is 14 amino acids long. The CDR3 sequence is CASSPEYSNQPQHF. CDR3 DNA: TGTGCCAGCTCACCAGAGTATAGCAATCAGCCCCAGCATTTT.

The V and J genes are TRBV10-3 and TRBJ1-2; unclear D gene. The CDR3 extends over 12 amino acids. Germline CDR1 and CDR2: ENHRY and SYGVKD. V was clipped by 2 bases and J by 2 bases, with 3 bases between them. In DNA, the CDR3 is TGTGCCATCAGTGAGGGCAACTATGGCTACACCTTC. Translating gives CAISEGNYGYTF.

This clone was counted a few times. The CDR3 region is CASSLGPEQPQHF. The CDR3 DNA reads TGCGCCAGCAGCTTGGGACCGGAGCAGCCCCAGCATTTT. The chain carries TRBV5-1 and TRBJ1-5; no firm D call. The CDR3 loop spans 13 amino acids. The germline V and J ends were trimmed by 0 bases and 7 bases, with 8 bases remaining between them. Germline V gives CDR1 SGHRS, CDR2 YFSETQ.

The chain joins TRBV6-5 to TRBJ1-1; no firm D call. V gave up 7 bases and J gave up 1 base, with 4 bases separating them. Germline lookup yields CDR1 MNHEY and CDR2 SVGAGI. The CDR3 runs to 11 residues. In DNA form, the CDR3 reads TGTGCCAGCACGGGGAACACTGAAGCTTTCTTT. Translated: CASTGNTEAFF.

This clone was seen once. The chain recombines TRBV5-1 with TRBJ2-7; maybe TRBD1 (6 bases). V was pared by 0 bases and J by 2 bases, with 6 bases between. The CDR3 runs 13 residues. Germline V gene data show CDR1 as SGHRS and CDR2 as YFSETQ. The CDR3 protein is CASSLDRAYEQYF. The DNA of the CDR3 is TGCGCCAGCAGCTTGGACAGGGCCTACGAGCAGTACTTC.

The chain recombines TRBV20-1 with TRBJ2-3; TRBD2 might be the D (6 bases). Germline V gene lookup returns CDR1 DFQATT and CDR2 SNEGSKA (reference sequence). This CDR3 has 14 amino acids. The V end lost 3 bases, the J end lost 2 bases, and 12 bases lay between the germline ends. In nucleotides, the CDR3 is TGCAGTGCTAGTAAAGCGGGTAACACAGATACGCAGTATTTT. Translating gives CSASKAGNTDTQYF.

This clone appeared once. The chain links TRBV6-1 to TRBJ1-2; no clear D. In germline, CDR1 is MNHNS, CDR2 SASEGT. This CDR3 is 11 amino acids long. Trimming removed 1 base from V and 13 bases from J, with 10 bases in between. The chain's CDR3 is CASSEVRVSTF. The CDR3 coding sequence is TGTGCCAGCAGTGAAGTGAGGGTATCCACCTTC.

This clone was seen a single time. The chain uses TRBV18 and TRBJ1-3; 7 bases align to TRBD1. After removal of 3 bases from V and 0 bases from J, the junction contained 8 bases not matched to a gene. The CDR3 runs 17 residues. CDR1 is KGHSH, CDR2 LQKENI, per germline. The CDR3, as DNA: TGTGCCAGCTCACCTTCTACCGGGACAGCCTCTGGAAACACCATATATTTT. It specifies CASSPSTGTASGNTIYF.

The gene calls are TRBV18 and TRBJ2-3, with a weak D call TRBD2 (6 bases). Per germline, CDR1 KGHSH and CDR2 LQKENI. CDR3 length equals 16 residues. V lost 4 bases and J lost 4, with 18 bases in between. The CDR3 here is CASSQQTMGEADTQYF. The CDR3 coding sequence is TGTGCCAGCTCACAACAGACAATGGGGGAGGCAGATACGCAGTATTTT.

The chain joins TRBV9 to TRBJ2-7; D possibly corresponds to TRBD2 (5 bases). There are 14 residues in the CDR3. V lost 0 bases to trimming and J lost 6 bases, with 13 bases between them. From germline, CDR1 is SGDLS and CDR2 YYNGEE. The CDR3 nucleotides are TGTGCCAGCAGCGTAGGTCCGGGAAACCGCGAGCAGTACTTC. It specifies CASSVGPGNREQYF. The entire variable domain, with the rest obtained from reference TRBV9 and TRBJ2-7, is as follows: DSGVTQTPKHLITATGQRVTLRCSPRSGDLSVYWYQQSLDQGLQFLIQYYNGEERAKGNILERFSAQQFPDLHSELNLSSLELGDSALYFCASSVGPGNREQYFGPGTRLTVT.